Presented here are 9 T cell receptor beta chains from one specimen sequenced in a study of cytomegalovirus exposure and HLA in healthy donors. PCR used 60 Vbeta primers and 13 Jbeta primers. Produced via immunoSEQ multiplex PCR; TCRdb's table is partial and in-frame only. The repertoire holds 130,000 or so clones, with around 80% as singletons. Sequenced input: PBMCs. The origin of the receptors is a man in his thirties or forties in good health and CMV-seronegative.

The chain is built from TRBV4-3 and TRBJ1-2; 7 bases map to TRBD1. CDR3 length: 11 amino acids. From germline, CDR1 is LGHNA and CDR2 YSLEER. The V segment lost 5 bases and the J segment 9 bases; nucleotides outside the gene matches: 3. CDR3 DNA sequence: TGCGCCAGCAGCTCACAGGGGAGCTACACCTTC. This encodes CASSSQGSYTF.

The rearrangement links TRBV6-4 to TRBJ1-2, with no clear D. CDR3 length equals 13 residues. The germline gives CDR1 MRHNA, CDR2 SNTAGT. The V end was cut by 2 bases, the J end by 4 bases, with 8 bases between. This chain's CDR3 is CASSDLFGYGYTF. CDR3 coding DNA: TGTGCCAGCAGTGACCTTTTCGGCTATGGCTACACCTTC.

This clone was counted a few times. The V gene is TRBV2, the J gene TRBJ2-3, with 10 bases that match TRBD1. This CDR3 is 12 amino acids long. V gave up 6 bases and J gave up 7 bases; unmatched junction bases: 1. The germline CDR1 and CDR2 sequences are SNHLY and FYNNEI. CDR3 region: CASRDRGNTQYF. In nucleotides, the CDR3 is TGTGCCAGCAGGGACAGGGGGAATACGCAGTATTTT.

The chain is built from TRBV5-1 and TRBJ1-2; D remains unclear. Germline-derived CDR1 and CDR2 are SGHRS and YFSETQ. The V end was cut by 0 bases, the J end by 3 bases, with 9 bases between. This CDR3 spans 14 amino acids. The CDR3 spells CASSLARAYYGYTF. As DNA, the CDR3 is TGCGCCAGCAGCTTGGCGCGGGCCTACTATGGCTACACCTTC.

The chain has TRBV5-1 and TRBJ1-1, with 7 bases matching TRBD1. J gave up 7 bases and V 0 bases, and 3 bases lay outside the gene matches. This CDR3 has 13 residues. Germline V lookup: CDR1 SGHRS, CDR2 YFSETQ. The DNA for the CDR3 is TGCGCCAGCAGCTTGGGACAGGGTAGTGAAGCTTTCTTT. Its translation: CASSLGQGSEAFF.

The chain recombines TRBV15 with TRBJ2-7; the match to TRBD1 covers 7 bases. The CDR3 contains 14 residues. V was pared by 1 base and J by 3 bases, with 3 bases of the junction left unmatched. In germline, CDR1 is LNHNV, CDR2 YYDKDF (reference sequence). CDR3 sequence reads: CATSRVAGGYEQYF. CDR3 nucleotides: TGTGCCACCAGCAGAGTTGCAGGGGGCTACGAGCAGTACTTC.

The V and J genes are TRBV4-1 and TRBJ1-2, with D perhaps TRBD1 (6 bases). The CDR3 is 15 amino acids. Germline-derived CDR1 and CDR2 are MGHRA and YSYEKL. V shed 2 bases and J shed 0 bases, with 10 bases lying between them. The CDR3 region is CASSQLTGANYGYTF. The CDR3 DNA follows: TGCGCCAGCAGCCAATTGACAGGCGCTAACTATGGCTACACCTTC.

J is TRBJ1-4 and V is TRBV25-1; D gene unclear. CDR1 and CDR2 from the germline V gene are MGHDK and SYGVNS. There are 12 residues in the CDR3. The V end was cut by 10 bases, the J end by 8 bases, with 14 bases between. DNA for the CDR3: TGTGCCACCACGGGCGGAGGCGAAAAACTGTTTTTT. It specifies CATTGGGEKLFF.

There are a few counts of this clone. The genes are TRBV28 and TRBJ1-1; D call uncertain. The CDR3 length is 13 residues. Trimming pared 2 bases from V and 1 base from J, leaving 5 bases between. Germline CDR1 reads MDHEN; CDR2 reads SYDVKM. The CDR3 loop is CASSLGKNTEAFF. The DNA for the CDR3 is TGTGCCAGCAGTTTAGGCAAGAACACTGAAGCTTTCTTT.